The 22 T cell receptor beta chains presented below share a single source sample, sequenced in a study of blood T cell repertoires in COVID-19. The data were produced by immunoSEQ multiplex PCR, yet TCRdb's version contains in-frame clones alone and is incomplete. This sample carries about 40,000 clones, 86% of them seen once, and the ten largest clones take around 20%. Sequencing was done on a sample of peripheral blood. The receptors here all came from a man aged 45 to 65 in a cohort sampled during active COVID-19.

This chain connects TRBV2 to TRBJ2-3; 10 bases line up with TRBD2. Germline CDR1 and CDR2: SNHLY and FYNNEI. After removal of 4 bases from V and 3 bases from J, the junction contained 4 bases not matched to a gene. This CDR3 is 15 amino acids long. This chain's CDR3 is CASSASGSWTDTQYF. In DNA form, the CDR3 reads TGTGCCAGCAGTGCTAGCGGGAGTTGGACAGATACGCAGTATTTT.

The chain combines TRBV2 with TRBJ2-7; maybe TRBD1 (6 bases). The V gene lost 7 bases and the J gene lost 4 bases, with 20 bases spanning the gap. The CDR3 contains 15 residues. Germline V gene lookup returns CDR1 SNHLY and CDR2 FYNNEI. CDR3 region: CASKRSGAEPYEQYF. The CDR3 nucleotides are TGTGCCAGCAAGAGGTCAGGGGCGGAACCTTACGAGCAGTACTTC.

Points on this clone: The junction departs from the called germline gene at one end, perhaps through a read error. The chain uses TRBV7-7 and TRBJ2-1; maybe TRBD2 (7 bases). The length of the CDR3 is 14 residues. Germline V gene lookup returns CDR1 SSHAT and CDR2 FNYEAQ (reference sequence). CDR3 residues: CASSLEGEGNEQFF. DNA for the CDR3: TGTGCTAGCAGCTTAGAGGGGGAGGGGAATGAGCAGTTCTTC.

The V and J genes are TRBV27 and TRBJ1-5; D possibly corresponds to TRBD1 (5 bases). The germline CDR1 and CDR2 sequences are MNHEY and SMNVEV (reference sequence). V lost 6 bases and J lost 8, with 14 bases in between. The CDR3 spans 13 residues. The CDR3 nucleotides are TGTGCCAGCAGAGAGCAGGGTCAAGAGCCCCAGCATTTT. It codes for CASREQGQEPQHF.

V and J are TRBV3-1 (or the pseudogene TRBV3-2) and TRBJ2-1; 12 bases are shared with TRBD2. This CDR3 has 13 residues. The germline CDR1 and CDR2 sequences are LGHDT and YNNKEL (reference sequence). V gave up 6 bases and J gave up 10 bases; unmatched junction bases: 4. The CDR3 sequence: CASRTSGGTEQFF. The DNA of the CDR3 is TGTGCCAGCAGGACTAGCGGGGGCACGGAGCAGTTCTTC.

The DNA of the CDR3 is TGCGCCAGCAGCTTGGCGGGGGGCTCTGGAAACACCATATATTTT. Translation: CASSLAGGSGNTIYF. The genes are TRBV5-1 and TRBJ1-3, with TRBD1 as a possible D gene (5 bases). Trimming pared 0 bases from V and 0 bases from J, leaving 7 bases between. Germline V CDR1 and CDR2: SGHRS, YFSETQ. The CDR3 loop spans 15 amino acids.

The V call is TRBV9, the J call TRBJ1-1, with D maybe TRBD1 (6 bases). CDR1 is SGDLS, CDR2 YYNGEE, per germline. Trimming stripped 3 bases from V and 0 bases from J, with 15 bases between. This CDR3 is built from 16 residues. The CDR3 loop reads CASSAEPGHLNTEAFF. The DNA of the CDR3 is TGTGCCAGCAGCGCAGAGCCGGGACATCTGAACACTGAAGCTTTCTTT.

The chain employs TRBV18 and TRBJ2-7; D might be TRBD1 (6 bases). CDR1 and CDR2 from the germline V gene are KGHSH and LQKENI. V was shortened by 2 bases and J by 6 bases, with 14 bases between the two germline ends. There are 14 residues in the CDR3. For the CDR3, the DNA is TGTGCCAGCTCACCAGCCGGGGACACCGGCGAGCAGTACGTC. Translation: CASSPAGDTGEQYV.

The chain's CDR3 is CASSQRHEAFF. The CDR3 DNA follows: TGTGCCAGCAGCCAGAGGCATGAAGCTTTCTTT. V and J are TRBV14 and TRBJ1-1, with no clear D. CDR1 and CDR2 (germline): SGHDN, FVKESK. The CDR3 is made up of 11 amino acids. Trimming shortened V by 3 bases and J by 7 bases, and 6 bases separated the two germline ends.

The chain carries TRBV15 and TRBJ2-3, with D maybe TRBD1 (5 bases). V gave up 3 bases and J gave up 0 bases, with 7 bases separating them. In germline, CDR1 is LNHNV, CDR2 YYDKDF (reference sequence). The CDR3 has 14 amino acids. The DNA for the CDR3 is TGTGCCACCAGCAGCAGGGATAGCACAGATACGCAGTATTTT. The encoded protein is CATSSRDSTDTQYF.

This chain joins TRBV2 and TRBJ1-4, with no clear D. This CDR3 has 14 amino acids. Per germline, CDR1 SNHLY and CDR2 FYNNEI. The V gene lost 3 bases and the J gene lost 8 bases, with 13 bases spanning the gap. CDR3 bases: TGTGCCAGCAGTGAGGATCCAGGACTAGAAAAACTGTTTTTT. Protein sequence: CASSEDPGLEKLFF.

The chain employs TRBV4-2 and TRBJ2-7; D is perhaps TRBD1 (6 bases). Trimming removed 1 base from V and 6 bases from J, with 13 bases in between. This CDR3 is built from 14 residues. The germline gives CDR1 LGHNA, CDR2 YNFKEQ. In DNA form, the CDR3 reads TGTGCCAGCAGCCAAGGAGGGGAGACAGGCGAGCAGTACTTC. This sequence encodes CASSQGGETGEQYF.

The chain employs TRBV7-3 and TRBJ2-7; 9 bases align to TRBD1. The ends lost 4 bases at V and 8 bases at J; junction bases unmatched: 3. The CDR3 length is 12 residues. The germline V gene encodes CDR1 SGHTA and CDR2 FQGTGA. DNA of the CDR3: TGTGCCAGCAGCTCCGGGACAGGGAAGCAGTACTTC. It specifies CASSSGTGKQYF.

The gene calls are TRBV7-2 and TRBJ2-1; no clear D. Per germline, CDR1 SGHTA and CDR2 FQGNSA. The CDR3 has 12 residues. The V end lost 3 bases, the J end lost 8 bases, and 8 bases lay between the germline ends. The CDR3 DNA reads as TGTGCCAGCAGCTTCAACTTGGATGAGCAGTTCTTC. This gives the protein CASSFNLDEQFF.

The chain uses TRBV30 and TRBJ1-6; 8 nucleotides agree with TRBD1. CDR1 is GTSNPN, CDR2 SVGIG, per germline (reference sequence). Trimming cost V 1 base and J 8 bases; bases outside gene matches: 7. This CDR3 has 15 amino acids. CDR3 DNA sequence: TGTGCCTGGAGTGGCCTGACAGGGGCCGATTCACCCCTCCACTTT. This gives the protein CAWSGLTGADSPLHF.

CDR3 nucleotide sequence: TGCGCCAGCAGGTTGGGACAGGGAAGCCACGAGCAGTACGTC. Protein product: CASRLGQGSHEQYV. The V call is TRBV10-2, the J call TRBJ2-7; 9 bases fit TRBD1. This CDR3 spans 14 amino acids. The germline V gene has CDR1 WSHSY and CDR2 SAAADI. The V gene end was trimmed by 6 bases and the J gene end by 5 bases; junction bases not matched to a gene: 8.

The chain couples TRBV9 to TRBJ2-7; D may be TRBD2 (6 bases). The CDR3 runs to 15 residues. V lost 0 bases and J lost 1, with 11 bases in between. Germline V gene lookup returns CDR1 SGDLS and CDR2 YYNGEE. DNA for the CDR3: TGTGCCAGCAGCGTAGGGGTGGGGAGGTCCTACGAGCAGTACTTC. The encoded protein is CASSVGVGRSYEQYF.

The chain recombines TRBV2 with TRBJ2-7; the D is unclear. CDR1 and CDR2 from the germline V gene are SNHLY and FYNNEI. The CDR3 runs to 12 residues. V was trimmed by 8 bases and J by 2 bases, leaving 10 bases between them. In DNA form, the CDR3 reads TGTGCCAGCCAGGATCTCACCTACGAGCAGTACTTC. Translated: CASQDLTYEQYF.

This clone has just one count. The rearrangement links TRBV6-5 to TRBJ2-2; 7 bases match TRBD1. The CDR3 has 15 amino acids. V gave up 6 bases and J gave up 7 bases; unmatched junction bases: 11. CDR1 is MNHEY and CDR2 is SVGAGI in the germline V gene. The CDR3 DNA sequence: TGTGCCAGCAGAGCTCCCCCGACAGGGCACGGGGAGCTGTTTTTT. Translated, it gives CASRAPPTGHGELFF.

The chain has TRBV11-3 and TRBJ1-6; D possibly corresponds to TRBD1 (6 bases). CDR3 length: 14 amino acids. Between the trimmed V and J ends, which lost 6 bases and 5 bases, there was a span of 11 bases. The V gene's germline CDR1 is SGHNT and CDR2 YENEEA. The CDR3 sequence: CASSRGANNSPLHF. CDR3 bases: TGTGCCAGCAGTCGGGGGGCGAATAATTCACCCCTCCACTTT.

The chain employs TRBV2 and TRBJ2-3; 10 bases agree with TRBD1. The CDR3 is 14 amino acids. The V gene's germline CDR1 is SNHLY and CDR2 FYNNEI. V dropped 7 bases and J dropped 4; count of bases not matched to a gene: 5. The CDR3 reads CASNGQGGADTQYF. CDR3 DNA sequence: TGTGCCAGCAACGGACAGGGGGGGGCAGATACGCAGTATTTT.

This chain connects TRBV5-6 to TRBJ2-7; 9 bases are shared with TRBD2. The CDR3 extends over 14 amino acids. The germline CDR1 and CDR2 sequences are SGHDT and YYEEEE. Trimming took 3 bases from V and 6 from J; bases not matched to a gene: 7. The CDR3 loop is CASSSTLAGAEQYV. The CDR3 region has the DNA TGTGCCAGCAGCTCAACATTAGCGGGAGCCGAGCAGTACGTC.